This is a list of T cell receptor beta chains from one sample in a study of cytomegalovirus exposure and HLA in healthy donors. Data came from immunoSEQ multiplex PCR; TCRdb stores just in-frame clones and leaves some out. This sample carries 90,000 to 150,000 clones, about 72% of them seen once, and the ten largest clones take 15% to 20%. Sequenced input: PBMCs. The source is a man aged 45-65 years in good health and CMV-seropositive. The CDR3 runs from the conserved cysteine through the conserved F or W. A D gene is named only where the DNA matches it firmly. The listing skips clone size in some rows; elsewhere it reads once, few, many or a size class.

size | length | D | J | V | CDR3 | DNA
- | 15 | - | TRBJ2-5 | TRBV9 | CASGLTGTAVETQYF | TGTGCCAGCGGACTTACAGGGACCGCCGTGGAGACCCAGTACTTC
- | 13 | - | TRBJ1-1 | TRBV6-5 | CASSDRLGTEAFF | TGTGCCAGCAGTGACAGGCTCGGCACTGAAGCTTTCTTT
- | 16 | - | TRBJ2-1 | TRBV4-2 | CASSQEIRGPYNEQFF | TGTGCCAGCAGCCAAGAAATAAGGGGCCCCTACAATGAGCAGTTCTTC
few | 18 | TRBD1 | TRBJ1-5 | TRBV5-8 | CASSLTGQDRETNQPQHF | TGTGCCAGCAGCCTGACGGGGCAGGACAGGGAAACCAATCAGCCCCAGCATTTT
few | 13 | TRBD1 | TRBJ1-2 | TRBV6-5 | CASSYQGANGYTF | TGTGCCAGCAGTTACCAGGGGGCGAATGGCTACACCTTC
few | 13 | - | TRBJ2-5 | TRBV5-1 | CASSFGLQETQYF | TGCGCCAGCAGCTTCGGACTGCAAGAGACCCAGTACTTC
- | 16 | - | TRBJ1-1 | TRBV18 | CASSPRLNRDTPEAFF | TGTGCCAGCTCACCACGTCTGAACAGGGATACCCCTGAAGCTTTCTTT
few | 13 | - | TRBJ1-1 | TRBV5-1 | CASSLTGSTEAFF | TGCGCCAGCAGCTTAACAGGGTCGACTGAAGCTTTCTTT
- | 14 | - | TRBJ2-1 | TRBV6-5 | CASSYSAQYNEQFF | TGTGCCAGCAGTTACTCTGCACAATACAATGAGCAGTTCTTC
- | 15 | TRBD1 | TRBJ1-5 | TRBV4-1 | CASSQGDRGTQPQHF | TGCGCCAGCAGCCAAGGGGACAGGGGAACTCAGCCCCAGCATTTT
- | 16 | TRBD2 | TRBJ2-1 | TRBV11-2 | CASRVLAGGSYNEQFF | TGTGCCAGCAGAGTACTAGCGGGAGGGTCCTACAATGAGCAGTTCTTC
- | 13 | TRBD1 | TRBJ2-5 | TRBV29-1 | CSVDWTGSETQYF | TGCAGCGTTGATTGGACAGGGTCAGAGACCCAGTACTTC
few | 13 | - | TRBJ2-3 | TRBV5-1 | CASSLVGPDTQYF | TGCGCCAGCAGCTTGGTGGGCCCAGATACGCAGTATTTT
- | 16 | TRBD1 | TRBJ2-3 | TRBV6-4 | CASSDSYTGGTDTQYF | TGTGCCAGCAGTGACTCGTACACAGGGGGCACAGATACGCAGTATTTT
once | 14 | - | TRBJ2-1 | TRBV7-6 | CASSLTWDFNEQFF | TGTGCCAGCAGCTTAACGTGGGACTTCAATGAGCAGTTCTTC
- | 15 | TRBD1 | TRBJ2-5 | TRBV11-2 | CASSFLGTGKETQYF | TGTGCCAGCAGCTTCTTAGGGACAGGGAAAGAGACCCAGTACTTC
few | 14 | TRBD1 | TRBJ2-3 | TRBV27 | CASSLTGSTDTQYF | TGTGCCAGCAGTTTGACAGGGAGCACAGATACGCAGTATTTT
- | 15 | TRBD1 | TRBJ1-1 | TRBV5-1 | CASSFWTGTNTEAFF | TGCGCCAGCAGCTTTTGGACAGGAACGAACACTGAAGCTTTCTTT
- | 13 | TRBD1 | TRBJ2-7 | TRBV11-2 | CASSLPDRDEQYF | TGTGCCAGCAGCCTCCCCGACAGGGACGAGCAGTACTTC
- | 18 | TRBD1 | TRBJ2-2 | TRBV2 | CASSATPNTGGWAGELFF | TGTGCCAGCAGTGCAACCCCGAATACAGGGGGCTGGGCCGGGGAGCTGTTTTTT
- | 15 | TRBD1 | TRBJ1-2 | TRBV15 | CATSRGDSPSDGYTF | TGTGCCACCAGCAGAGGGGACAGCCCGTCGGATGGCTACACCTTC
few | 16 | TRBD2 | TRBJ2-2 | TRBV5-4 | CASSLGLAANTGELFF | TGTGCCAGCAGCTTAGGACTAGCGGCCAACACCGGGGAGCTGTTTTTT
- | 16 | - | TRBJ1-3 | TRBV18 | CASSRPTDFSGNTIYF | TGTGCCAGCTCACGACCGACGGACTTCTCTGGAAACACCATATATTTT
- | 13 | - | TRBJ2-5 | TRBV5-5 | CASSSQGRETQYF | TGTGCCAGCAGTTCTCAGGGGCGAGAGACCCAGTACTTC
- | 15 | TRBD1 | TRBJ1-1 | TRBV27 | CASSPLGQAITEAFF | TGTGCCAGCAGTCCCCTTGGACAGGCTATCACTGAAGCTTTCTTT
- | 15 | - | TRBJ1-4 | TRBV18 | CASSPFLQSNEKLFF | TGTGCCAGCTCACCCTTCCTACAGTCGAATGAAAAACTGTTTTTT
- | 15 | - | TRBJ1-6 | TRBV27 | CASSSQGLFSSPLHF | TGTGCCAGCAGTTCGCAGGGTTTGTTTAGTTCACCCCTCCACTTT
- | 17 | TRBD2 | TRBJ2-3 | TRBV9 | CASSVGGAGGGTDTQYF | TGTGCCAGCAGCGTAGGGGGGGCGGGAGGTGGCACAGATACGCAGTATTTT
- | 12 | - | TRBJ2-7 | TRBV6-5 | CASSYQGYEQYF | TGTGCCAGCAGTTACCAGGGTTACGAGCAGTACTTC
- | 17 | - | TRBJ2-7 | TRBV5-4 | CASSSMDSTRREYEQYF | TGTGCCAGCAGCTCGATGGACTCCACTCGCCGAGAATACGAGCAGTACTTC
- | 16 | TRBD1 | TRBJ1-1 | TRBV4-1 | CASSQILLTGATEAFF | TGCGCCAGCAGCCAAATTCTACTCACAGGGGCGACTGAAGCTTTCTTT
- | 17 | TRBD2 | TRBJ2-1 | TRBV5-6 | CASSDLGLAGAANEQFF | TGTGCCAGCAGCGATCTGGGACTAGCGGGAGCGGCCAATGAGCAGTTCTTC
- | 15 | TRBD1 | TRBJ1-1 | TRBV5-1 | CASSLLGQGTTEAFF | TGCGCCAGCAGCTTGTTGGGACAGGGGACCACTGAAGCTTTCTTT
once | 15 | - | TRBJ1-5 | TRBV10-1 | CASSESGAAGQPQHF | TGCGCCAGCAGTGAGTCGGGGGCGGCCGGACAGCCCCAGCATTTT
- | 16 | TRBD2 | TRBJ2-3 | TRBV11-2 | CASSLGNSGGTDTQYF | TGTGCCAGCAGCTTAGGAAATAGCGGGGGCACAGATACGCAGTATTTT
once | 12 | - | TRBJ1-5 | TRBV2 | CASSDTGGPQHF | TGTGCCAGCAGTGATACGGGGGGGCCCCAGCATTTT
- | 14 | - | TRBJ1-3 | TRBV4-3 | CATTGGASGNTIYF | TGCGCCACCACTGGGGGCGCGTCTGGAAACACCATATATTTT
- | 15 | - | TRBJ1-6 | TRBV6-5 | CASSYQGHRNSPLHF | TGTGCCAGCAGTTACCAAGGACACCGTAATTCACCCCTCCACTTT
- | 20 | - | TRBJ1-1 | TRBV21-1 | CASSKAPPNGVHSMNTEAFF | TGTGCCAGCAGCAAAGCCCCCCCGAACGGGGTACACTCTATGAACACTGAAGCTTTCTTT
- | 14 | - | TRBJ2-2 | TRBV29-1 | CSVGKRTDTGELFF | TGCAGCGTTGGGAAACGGACAGACACCGGGGAGCTGTTTTTT
once | 13 | - | TRBJ2-5 | TRBV6-5 | CASRSELEETQYF | TGTGCCAGCAGGTCTGAGTTGGAAGAGACCCAGTACTTC
- | 15 | TRBD1 | TRBJ1-1 | TRBV10-3 | CAISEAGQGNTEAFF | TGTGCCATCAGTGAGGCGGGACAGGGAAACACTGAAGCTTTCTTT
few | 15 | TRBD1 | TRBJ2-3 | TRBV4-1 | CASSLGQGVQDTQYF | TGCGCCAGCAGCCTAGGACAGGGAGTTCAAGATACGCAGTATTTT
- | 14 | TRBD2 | TRBJ2-7 | TRBV15 | CATSRDRTSEEQYF | TGTGCCACCAGCAGAGATAGGACTAGCGAGGAGCAGTACTTC
- | 17 | - | TRBJ2-4 | TRBV28 | CASSLAGGGLAKNIQYF | TGTGCCAGCAGTTTAGCAGGGGGAGGTCTAGCCAAAAACATTCAGTACTTC
- | 15 | TRBD1 | TRBJ1-6 | TRBV27 | CASSFRTGVNSPLHF | TGTGCCAGCAGTTTCAGAACAGGGGTCAATTCACCCCTCCACTTT
few | 15 | TRBD1 | TRBJ1-6 | TRBV7-2 | CASSLRGTGPSPLHF | TGTGCCAGCAGCTTGAGGGGGACAGGTCCTTCACCCCTCCACTTT
- | 15 | TRBD1 | TRBJ2-5 | TRBV19 | CASSGGQGRAETQYF | TGTGCCAGTAGTGGGGGACAGGGGAGAGCGGAGACCCAGTACTTC
- | 14 | - | TRBJ1-2 | TRBV4-2 | CASSQYGQNYGYTF | TGTGCCAGCAGCCAATACGGACAGAACTATGGCTACACCTTC
few | 14 | TRBD2 | TRBJ2-1 | TRBV7-2 | CASSLAGGWDEQFF | TGTGCCAGCAGCTTAGCGGGGGGGTGGGATGAGCAGTTCTTC
once | 15 | TRBD2 | TRBJ2-7 | TRBV7-8 | CASSFRGGLSYEQYF | TGTGCCAGCAGCTTCCGGGGGGGCCTCTCCTACGAGCAGTACTTC
once | 13 | - | TRBJ2-7 | TRBV10-3 | CAIRFGDSYEQYF | TGTGCCATCAGATTCGGGGATTCCTACGAGCAGTACTTC
- | 16 | TRBD1 | TRBJ1-4 | TRBV28 | CASSLFRTGEDEKLFF | TGTGCCAGCAGTTTATTCCGGACAGGGGAGGATGAAAAACTGTTTTTT
few | 16 | TRBD1 | TRBJ1-5 | TRBV28 | CASSQLGDRGSQPQHF | TGTGCCAGCAGTCAGCTGGGGGACAGGGGTAGTCAGCCCCAGCATTTT